A selection of T cell receptor beta chains follows, all from one sample in a study of shared clonotypes between healthy human individuals. Measured with immunoSEQ multiplex PCR; TCRdb has only the in-frame clones, and not every one. This table has around 2,000,000 clones, approximately 95% appearing once. Sequenced input: naive CD8+ T cells sorted from blood. The receptor set was obtained from a man between 18 and 35 years old in good health. CDR3s include the opening cysteine and the closing phenylalanine or tryptophan. A D gene is named only where the DNA matches it firmly. Clone size is stated in some rows and not others, as once, few, many or a class when expanded.

V gene: TRBV6-1
J gene: TRBJ2-5
D gene: TRBD1
clone size: .
CDR3 protein: CASRATGEETQYF
CDR3 DNA: TGTGCCAGCAGAGCGACAGGGGAAGAGACCCAGTACTTC

V gene: TRBV2
J gene: TRBJ1-2
D gene: TRBD1
clone size: .
CDR3 protein: CASSSGQVQYGYTF
CDR3 DNA: TGTGCCAGCAGCAGTGGACAGGTTCAGTATGGCTACACCTTC

V gene: TRBV9
J gene: TRBJ2-5
D gene: .
clone size: .
CDR3 protein: CASSVAGEETQYF
CDR3 DNA: TGTGCCAGCAGCGTAGCTGGGGAAGAGACCCAGTACTTC

V gene: TRBV7-8
J gene: TRBJ2-7
D gene: TRBD2
clone size: .
CDR3 protein: CASSLGLAGGYEQYF
CDR3 DNA: TGTGCCAGCAGCTTAGGGCTAGCGGGGGGATACGAGCAGTACTTC

V gene: TRBV5-6
J gene: TRBJ2-2
D gene: .
clone size: .
CDR3 protein: CASSLVVGELFF
CDR3 DNA: TGTGCCAGCAGCTTGGTGGTCGGGGAGCTGTTTTTT

V gene: TRBV4-1
J gene: TRBJ2-1
D gene: .
clone size: .
CDR3 protein: CASSQAGDSGQFF
CDR3 DNA: TGCGCCAGCAGCCAAGCGGGGGACAGTGGGCAGTTCTTC

V gene: TRBV7-9
J gene: TRBJ2-2
D gene: TRBD2
clone size: once
CDR3 protein: CASLGLAVINTGELFF
CDR3 DNA: TGTGCCAGCTTGGGACTAGCGGTAATTAACACCGGGGAGCTGTTTTTT

V gene: TRBV7-6
J gene: TRBJ2-7
D gene: TRBD2
clone size: .
CDR3 protein: CASSPGPSGASYEQYF
CDR3 DNA: TGTGCCAGCAGCCCAGGGCCTAGCGGGGCCTCCTACGAGCAGTACTTC

V gene: TRBV10-3
J gene: TRBJ2-4
D gene: TRBD2
clone size: .
CDR3 protein: CAISDSTSGKNIQYF
CDR3 DNA: TGTGCCATCAGTGATTCAACTAGCGGTAAAAACATTCAGTACTTC

V gene: TRBV7-9
J gene: TRBJ2-7
D gene: .
clone size: .
CDR3 protein: CAGSGRNTYEQYF
CDR3 DNA: TGTGCCGGCAGCGGTAGGAATACCTACGAGCAGTACTTC

V gene: TRBV4-2
J gene: TRBJ1-1
D gene: .
clone size: .
CDR3 protein: CASSQVEGGEDTEAFF
CDR3 DNA: TGTGCCAGCAGCCAAGTAGAGGGGGGGGAGGACACTGAAGCTTTCTTT

V gene: TRBV7-9
J gene: TRBJ2-5
D gene: .
clone size: once
CDR3 protein: CASSGGEKTQYF
CDR3 DNA: TGTGCCAGCAGCGGGGGCGAAAAGACCCAGTACTTC

V gene: TRBV13
J gene: TRBJ2-1
D gene: TRBD2
clone size: .
CDR3 protein: CASSLGLAGGTYNEQFF
CDR3 DNA: TGTGCCAGCAGCTTGGGACTAGCGGGAGGCACCTACAATGAGCAGTTCTTC

V gene: TRBV5-1
J gene: TRBJ2-5
D gene: TRBD2
clone size: .
CDR3 protein: CASSLDRLAGGWQETQYF
CDR3 DNA: TGCGCCAGCAGCTTGGATAGACTAGCGGGAGGATGGCAAGAGACCCAGTACTTC

V gene: TRBV28
J gene: TRBJ2-3
D gene: TRBD1
clone size: .
CDR3 protein: CASSFRGPSTDTQYF
CDR3 DNA: TGTGCCAGCAGTTTTAGGGGGCCGAGCACAGATACGCAGTATTTT

V gene: TRBV5-6
J gene: TRBJ2-7
D gene: .
clone size: .
CDR3 protein: CASSLIGEQYF
CDR3 DNA: TGTGCCAGCAGCTTGATTGGCGAGCAGTACTTC

V gene: TRBV28
J gene: TRBJ2-5
D gene: .
clone size: .
CDR3 protein: CASSSQTGRETQYF
CDR3 DNA: TGTGCCAGCAGTTCCCAGACAGGGAGGGAGACCCAGTACTTC

V gene: TRBV7-9
J gene: TRBJ1-2
D gene: .
clone size: .
CDR3 protein: CASSLGRQGSGYTF
CDR3 DNA: TGTGCCAGCAGCTTAGGTAGGCAGGGCTCTGGCTACACCTTC

V gene: TRBV27
J gene: TRBJ2-5
D gene: .
clone size: .
CDR3 protein: CASSLRRPGTRPPQETQYF
CDR3 DNA: TGTGCCAGCAGTCTGCGCCGACCCGGGACACGACCCCCCCAAGAGACCCAGTACTTC

V gene: TRBV4-1
J gene: TRBJ2-7
D gene: .
clone size: .
CDR3 protein: CASSQDPSARGLLYEQYF
CDR3 DNA: TGCGCCAGCAGCCAAGATCCCTCCGCCCGAGGACTATTGTACGAGCAGTACTTC

V gene: TRBV5-1
J gene: TRBJ1-1
D gene: .
clone size: .
CDR3 protein: CASSPRGGTEAFF
CDR3 DNA: TGCGCCAGCAGCCCCCGGGGGGGGACTGAAGCTTTCTTT

V gene: TRBV9
J gene: TRBJ2-2
D gene: TRBD2
clone size: .
CDR3 protein: CASSFSGGPSGELFF
CDR3 DNA: TGTGCCAGCAGCTTCTCGGGGGGGCCGTCCGGGGAGCTGTTTTTT

V gene: TRBV4-1
J gene: TRBJ2-3
D gene: .
clone size: .
CDR3 protein: CASSQDPRDTQYF
CDR3 DNA: TGCGCCAGCAGCCAAGACCCTCGAGATACGCAGTATTTT

V gene: TRBV27
J gene: TRBJ2-7
D gene: TRBD1
clone size: .
CDR3 protein: CASSSLTGSYEQYF
CDR3 DNA: TGTGCCAGCAGTTCTCTGACAGGGTCCTACGAGCAGTACTTC

V gene: TRBV4-1
J gene: TRBJ2-1
D gene: .
clone size: .
CDR3 protein: CASSPRGHEQFF
CDR3 DNA: TGCGCCAGCAGTCCTAGGGGTCATGAGCAGTTCTTC

V gene: TRBV15
J gene: TRBJ2-7
D gene: TRBD2
clone size: .
CDR3 protein: CATSRDYGLAGAGEQYF
CDR3 DNA: TGTGCCACCAGCAGAGATTACGGACTAGCGGGAGCGGGGGAGCAGTACTTC

V gene: TRBV5-4
J gene: TRBJ2-7
D gene: .
clone size: once
CDR3 protein: CASSLGPGPQWEQYF
CDR3 DNA: TGTGCCAGCAGCTTGGGGCCGGGACCGCAATGGGAGCAGTACTTC

V gene: TRBV5-1
J gene: TRBJ1-6
D gene: TRBD1
clone size: .
CDR3 protein: CASSSDGQGAFYNSPLHF
CDR3 DNA: TGCGCCAGCAGCTCCGATGGACAGGGTGCCTTCTATAATTCACCCCTCCACTTT

V gene: TRBV5-8
J gene: TRBJ2-2
D gene: TRBD1
clone size: .
CDR3 protein: CATSDRDTGELFF
CDR3 DNA: TGTGCCACTTCGGACAGGGACACCGGGGAGCTGTTTTTT